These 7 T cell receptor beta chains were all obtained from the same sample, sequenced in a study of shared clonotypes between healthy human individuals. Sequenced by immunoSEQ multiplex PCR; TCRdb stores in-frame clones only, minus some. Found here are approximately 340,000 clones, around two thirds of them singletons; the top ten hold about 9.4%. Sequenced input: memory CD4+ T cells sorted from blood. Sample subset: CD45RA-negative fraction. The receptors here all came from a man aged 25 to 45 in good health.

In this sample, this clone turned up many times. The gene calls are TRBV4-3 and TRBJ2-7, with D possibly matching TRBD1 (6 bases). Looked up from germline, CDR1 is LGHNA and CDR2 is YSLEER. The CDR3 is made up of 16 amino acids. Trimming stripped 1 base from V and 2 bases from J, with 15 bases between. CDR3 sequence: CASSQGRNRVAYEQYF. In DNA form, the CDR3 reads TGCGCCAGCAGCCAAGGTCGGAACAGGGTCGCCTACGAGCAGTACTTC.

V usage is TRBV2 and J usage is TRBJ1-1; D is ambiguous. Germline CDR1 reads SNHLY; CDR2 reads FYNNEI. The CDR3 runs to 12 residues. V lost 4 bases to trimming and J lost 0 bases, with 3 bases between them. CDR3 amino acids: CASSVLNTEAFF. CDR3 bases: TGTGCCAGCAGTGTATTGAACACTGAAGCTTTCTTT.

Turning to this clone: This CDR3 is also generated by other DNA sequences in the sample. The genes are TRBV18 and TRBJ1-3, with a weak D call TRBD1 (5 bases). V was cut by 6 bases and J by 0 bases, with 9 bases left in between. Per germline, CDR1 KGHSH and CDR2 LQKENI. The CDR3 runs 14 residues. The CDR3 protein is CASSPDNSGNTIYF. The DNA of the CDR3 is TGTGCCAGCTCGCCGGACAACTCTGGAAACACCATATATTTT.

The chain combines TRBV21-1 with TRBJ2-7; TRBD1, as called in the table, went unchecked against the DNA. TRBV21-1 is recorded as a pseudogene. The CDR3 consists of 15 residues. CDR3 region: CASSFPPYRAYEQYF. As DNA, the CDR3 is TGTGCCAGCAGCTTCCCGCCCTACAGGGCCTACGAGCAGTACTTC.

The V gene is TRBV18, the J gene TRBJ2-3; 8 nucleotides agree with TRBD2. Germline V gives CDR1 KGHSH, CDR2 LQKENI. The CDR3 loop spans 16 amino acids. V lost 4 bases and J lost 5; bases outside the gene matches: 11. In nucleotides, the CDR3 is TGTGCCAGCTCACGGAGCGGGAGCTGGGCAGAAGATACGCAGTATTTT. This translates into CASSRSGSWAEDTQYF.

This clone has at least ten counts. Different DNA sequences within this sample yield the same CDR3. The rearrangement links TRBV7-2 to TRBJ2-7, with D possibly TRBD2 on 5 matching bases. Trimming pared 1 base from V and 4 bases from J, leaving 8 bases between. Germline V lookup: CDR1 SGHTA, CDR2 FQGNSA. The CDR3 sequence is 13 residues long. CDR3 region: CASSLEAEYEQYF. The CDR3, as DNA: TGTGCCAGCAGCTTAGAAGCGGAGTACGAGCAGTACTTC.

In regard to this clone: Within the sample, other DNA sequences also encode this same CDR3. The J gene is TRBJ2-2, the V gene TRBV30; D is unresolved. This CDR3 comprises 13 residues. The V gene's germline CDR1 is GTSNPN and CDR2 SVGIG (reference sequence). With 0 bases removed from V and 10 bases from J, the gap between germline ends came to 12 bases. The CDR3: CAWSVNAPMELFF. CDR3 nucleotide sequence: TGTGCCTGGAGTGTTAACGCGCCGATGGAGCTGTTTTTT.